A selection of T cell receptor beta chains follows, all from one sample in a study of blood T cell repertoires in COVID-19. Assay used: immunoSEQ multiplex PCR; TCRdb lists only in-frame clones, some missing. Counted here are 85,000 to 110,000 clones, around 82% occurring once; the ten biggest clones make up 10% to 15%. The sequenced sample was peripheral blood. The source of these receptors is a human donor in a cohort sampled during active or convalescent COVID-19. Each CDR3 is given with its conserved first and last residue. D genes are given only for firm matches. Not all rows give a size; the values are once, few, many and, for expanded clones, a class.

.	14	TRBV5-1	TRBJ1-5	.	TGCGCCAGCAGCTTGGAAGCGAGCAATCAGCCCCAGCATTTT	CASSLEASNQPQHF
.	14	TRBV19	TRBJ1-3	.	TGTGCCAGTAGTTTACAGTTCTCTGGAAACACCATATATTTT	CASSLQFSGNTIYF
once	15	TRBV24-1	TRBJ1-2	TRBD1	TGTGCCACCAGTGATCCGGGACAGGGGGCGCGCGGCTACACCTTC	CATSDPGQGARGYTF
.	15	TRBV5-4	TRBJ1-3	TRBD1	TGTGCCAGCAGCTTGGACAGGGGGCTTGGAAACACCATATATTTT	CASSLDRGLGNTIYF
.	15	TRBV4-1	TRBJ1-4	.	TGCGCCAGCAGCCAGCTGGAGGGCGGGAATGAAAAACTGTTTTTT	CASSQLEGGNEKLFF
few	14	TRBV5-6	TRBJ1-2	TRBD1	TGTGCCAGCAGATACAGGGGAAATCCCTATGGCTACACCTTC	CASRYRGNPYGYTF
.	16	TRBV5-1	TRBJ2-1	.	TGCGCCAGCAGCTTGGCGGGGCTAGCGTACTACAATGAGCAGTTCTTC	CASSLAGLAYYNEQFF
.	14	TRBV23-1	TRBJ1-5	.	TGCGCCAGCAGGTTTTCAGGCGGGGATCAGCCCCAGCATTTT	CASRFSGGDQPQHF
.	14	TRBV6-6	TRBJ2-5	.	TGTGCCAGCAAGTCAGATGGCCCCCGAGGGACCCAGTACTTC	CASKSDGPRGTQYF
few	14	TRBV5-5	TRBJ1-1	.	TGTGCCAGCAGCTTGGTGGGGAGGAGTACTGAAGCTTTCTTT	CASSLVGRSTEAFF
.	16	TRBV29-1	TRBJ2-6	TRBD1	TGCAGCGTTGAAGGAGGACAGGACTCTGGGGCCAACGTCCTGACTTTC	CSVEGGQDSGANVLTF
.	15	TRBV7-2	TRBJ1-3	.	TGTGCCAGCAGCCTAGAGTTGGCCTCTGGAAACACCATATATTTT	CASSLELASGNTIYF
.	13	TRBV5-1	TRBJ2-3	.	TGCGCCAGCAGCTTGATGGAGACAGATACGCAGTATTTT	CASSLMETDTQYF
few	16	TRBV29-1	TRBJ2-1	TRBD1	TGCAGCGGCGAGGTCGCTGACAGGGTCTCCTACAATGAGCAGTTCTTC	CSGEVADRVSYNEQFF
few	11	TRBV2	TRBJ2-7	.	TGTGCCAGCAGAGACAAGTACGAGCAGTACTTC	CASRDKYEQYF
.	15	TRBV14	TRBJ2-5	TRBD2	TGTGCCAGCAGCCAAGGACTAGCGGGGACTGAGACCCAGTACTTC	CASSQGLAGTETQYF
.	14	TRBV6-5	TRBJ1-5	TRBD1	TGTGCCAGCAGATCGACAGGGGGCGATCAGCCCCAGCATTTT	CASRSTGGDQPQHF
.	17	TRBV27	TRBJ1-6	.	TGTGCCAGCAGTCGACGGGACTCCGGGACTACCAAATCACCCCTCCACTTT	CASSRRDSGTTKSPLHF
.	17	TRBV24-1	TRBJ2-3	.	TGTGCCACCAGTGATTTGCATGTCCAGGGGTCTGTGGATACGCAGTATTTT	CATSDLHVQGSVDTQYF
.	13	TRBV27	TRBJ2-1	.	TGTGCCAGCAGTTTTGGCAGGGTGAGTGAGCAGTTCTTC	CASSFGRVSEQFF
.	15	TRBV28	TRBJ1-2	TRBD1	TGTGCCAGCAGTCTCACAGACAGGGGGCAGCGTGGCTACACCTTC	CASSLTDRGQRGYTF
.	15	TRBV7-2	TRBJ1-3	.	TGTGCCAGCAGCCCCCCCGCAAACACTGGAAACACCATATATTTT	CASSPPANTGNTIYF
.	14	TRBV9	TRBJ1-1	.	TGTGCCAGCGGGGGGAGGGTGGCGAACACTGAAGCTTTCTTT	CASGGRVANTEAFF
.	16	TRBV30	TRBJ2-2	TRBD2	TGTGCCGGGAGACTAGCGGGGGCATGGAGCACCGGGGAGCTGTTTTTT	CAGRLAGAWSTGELFF
.	15	TRBV6-2/TRBV6-3	TRBJ2-3	.	TGTGCCAGCAGCCAAACTAGTCCCCCCACAGATACGCAGTATTTT	CASSQTSPPTDTQYF
.	13	TRBV7-9	TRBJ2-7	TRBD1	TGTGCCAGCAGCTTTCAGGGGGCTTACGAGCAGTACTTC	CASSFQGAYEQYF
.	12	TRBV7-2	TRBJ1-5	.	TGTGCCGCGGGGGATAGCAATCAGCCCCAGCATTTT	CAAGDSNQPQHF
.	15	TRBV5-1	TRBJ2-2	.	TGCGCCAGCAGCCGGGACTCTACGAACACCGGGGAGCTGTTTTTT	CASSRDSTNTGELFF
few	15	TRBV7-2	TRBJ2-7	TRBD2	TGTGCCAGCAGCTTAGGGACTAGCGGGGGCTACGAGCAGTACTTC	CASSLGTSGGYEQYF
.	17	TRBV28	TRBJ1-5	.	TGTGCCAGCAGTTTTCTCAGCGGATCGGTTAGCAATCAGCCCCAGCATTTT	CASSFLSGSVSNQPQHF
.	15	TRBV10-2	TRBJ1-1	TRBD1	TGCGCCAGCAGGACTATAGGACAGGGGGCTACTGAAGCTTTCTTT	CASRTIGQGATEAFF
many	14	TRBV19	TRBJ1-6	.	TGTGCCAGTAGTATTCCGGTCAGGAATTCACCCCTCCACTTT	CASSIPVRNSPLHF
.	11	TRBV11-1	TRBJ2-5	.	TGTGCCAGCAGCTACAGAGAGACCCAGTACTTC	CASSYRETQYF
few	14	TRBV28	TRBJ1-1	TRBD1	TGTGCCAGCAGATCAGGACAGGGGGCCACTGAAGCTTTCTTT	CASRSGQGATEAFF
.	13	TRBV5-6	TRBJ1-5	.	TGTGCCAGCAGCTTGGACCGACAGCCCCCCCAGCATTTT	CASSLDRQPPQHF
.	12	TRBV29-1	TRBJ1-2	TRBD1	TGCAGCGCCCGGGACAGGAGCTATGGCTACACCTTC	CSARDRSYGYTF
.	16	TRBV5-4	TRBJ2-2	.	TGTGCCAGCAGCTTGGCACCCCGGCGTGCGGCCGGGGAGCTGTTTTTT	CASSLAPRRAAGELFF
.	13	TRBV12-3/TRBV12-4	TRBJ2-7	.	TGTGCCAGCAGTAAATATCAGGGTCGGGAGCAGTACTTC	CASSKYQGREQYF
.	14	TRBV6-5	TRBJ1-5	TRBD1	TGTGCCAGCAGGACGACAGGGAGCAATCAGCCCCAGCATTTT	CASRTTGSNQPQHF
.	14	TRBV5-1	TRBJ1-3	.	TGCGCCAGCAGCTTGTCGGGGGGCACAAACACCATATATTTT	CASSLSGGTNTIYF
.	12	TRBV5-4	TRBJ1-2	.	TGTGCCAGCAGCTTGGACACTAATGGCTACACCTTC	CASSLDTNGYTF
once	13	TRBV2	TRBJ1-1	TRBD1	TGTGCCAACCCGGGACAGACCAACACTGAAGCTTTCTTT	CANPGQTNTEAFF
few	16	TRBV15	TRBJ1-6	.	TGTGCCACCAGCTCCTCCGGGGGGGCCTATAATTCACCCCTCCACTTT	CATSSSGGAYNSPLHF
.	13	TRBV19	TRBJ1-6	.	TGTGCCAGTACTAAGGACCCGGGGTCACCCCTCCACTTT	CASTKDPGSPLHF
.	15	TRBV9	TRBJ1-4	.	TGTGCCAGCAGCGTAGTCGCGGGGGCGCAGGAAAAACTGTTTTTT	CASSVVAGAQEKLFF
few	15	TRBV5-6	TRBJ1-6	.	TGTGCCAGCAGCGCCAATTGGGGAGTTAATTCACCCCTCCACTTT	CASSANWGVNSPLHF
once	16	TRBV6-2/TRBV6-3	TRBJ2-3	TRBD2	TGTGCCAGCAGTTACGGGGCTAGCGGGGGGATAGATACGCAGTATTTT	CASSYGASGGIDTQYF
.	14	TRBV6-6	TRBJ1-5	.	TGTGCCAGCAGGGAAGGGGGTAGCAATCAGCCCCAGCATTTT	CASREGGSNQPQHF
once	17	TRBV24-1	TRBJ1-5	TRBD1	TGTGCCACCAGTGGCGAACAGGGGACCTATAGCAATCAGCCCCAGCATTTT	CATSGEQGTYSNQPQHF
.	14	TRBV9	TRBJ2-3	.	TGTGCCAGCAGCGTAGAGCACCGCACAGATATGCAGTATTTT	CASSVEHRTDMQYF
.	21	TRBV4-3	TRBJ2-6	TRBD1	TGCGCCAGCAGCCAAGATTATCTGGGAGGACAGGGAATCTCTGGGGCCAACGTCCTGACTTTC	CASSQDYLGGQGISGANVLTF